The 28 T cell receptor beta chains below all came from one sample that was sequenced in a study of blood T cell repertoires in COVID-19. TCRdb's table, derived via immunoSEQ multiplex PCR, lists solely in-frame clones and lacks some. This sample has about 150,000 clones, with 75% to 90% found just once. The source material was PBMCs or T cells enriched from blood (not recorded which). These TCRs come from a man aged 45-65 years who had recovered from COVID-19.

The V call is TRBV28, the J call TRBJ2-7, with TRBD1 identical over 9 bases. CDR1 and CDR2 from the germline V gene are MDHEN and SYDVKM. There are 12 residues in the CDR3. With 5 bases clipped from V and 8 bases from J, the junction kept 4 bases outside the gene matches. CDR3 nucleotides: TGTGCCAGCAGTACGGGACAGGGCAAGCAGTACGTC. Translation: CASSTGQGKQYV.

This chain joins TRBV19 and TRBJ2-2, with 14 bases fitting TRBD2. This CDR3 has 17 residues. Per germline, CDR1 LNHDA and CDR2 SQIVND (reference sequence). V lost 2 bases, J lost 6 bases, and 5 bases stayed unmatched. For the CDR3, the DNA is TGTGCCAGTAGTATAAGACTAGCGGGAGGGGGTCCCGGGGAGCTGTTTTTT. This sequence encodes CASSIRLAGGGPGELFF.

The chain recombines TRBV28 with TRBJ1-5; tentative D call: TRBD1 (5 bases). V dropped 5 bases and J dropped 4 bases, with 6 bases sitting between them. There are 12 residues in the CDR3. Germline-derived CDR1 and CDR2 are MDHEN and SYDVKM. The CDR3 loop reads CASSAGNQPQHF. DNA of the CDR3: TGTGCCAGCAGTGCAGGGAATCAGCCCCAGCATTTT.

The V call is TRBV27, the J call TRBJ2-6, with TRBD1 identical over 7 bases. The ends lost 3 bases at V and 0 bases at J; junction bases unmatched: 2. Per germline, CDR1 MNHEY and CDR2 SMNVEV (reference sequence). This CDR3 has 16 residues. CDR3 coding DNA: TGTGCCAGCAGTTTTTCAGGGGGCTCTGGGGCCAACGTCCTGACTTTC. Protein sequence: CASSFSGGSGANVLTF.

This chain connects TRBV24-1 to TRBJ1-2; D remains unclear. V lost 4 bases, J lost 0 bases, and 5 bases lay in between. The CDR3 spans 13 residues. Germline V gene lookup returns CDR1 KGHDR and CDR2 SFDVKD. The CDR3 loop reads CATSEGANYGYTF. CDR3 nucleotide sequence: TGTGCCACCAGTGAGGGAGCTAACTATGGCTACACCTTC.

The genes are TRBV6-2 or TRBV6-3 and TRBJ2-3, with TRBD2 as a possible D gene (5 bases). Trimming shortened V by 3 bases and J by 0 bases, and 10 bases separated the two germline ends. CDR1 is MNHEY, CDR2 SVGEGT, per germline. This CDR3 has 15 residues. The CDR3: CASSYEGTSTDTQYF. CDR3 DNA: TGTGCCAGCAGTTATGAGGGTACTAGCACAGATACGCAGTATTTT.

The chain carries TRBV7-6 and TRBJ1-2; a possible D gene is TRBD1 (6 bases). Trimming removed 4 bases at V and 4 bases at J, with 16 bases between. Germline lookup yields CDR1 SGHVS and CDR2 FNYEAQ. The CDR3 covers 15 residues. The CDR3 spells CASSSIQGISYGYTF. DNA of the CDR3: TGTGCCAGCAGCTCAATACAGGGAATTTCCTATGGCTACACCTTC.

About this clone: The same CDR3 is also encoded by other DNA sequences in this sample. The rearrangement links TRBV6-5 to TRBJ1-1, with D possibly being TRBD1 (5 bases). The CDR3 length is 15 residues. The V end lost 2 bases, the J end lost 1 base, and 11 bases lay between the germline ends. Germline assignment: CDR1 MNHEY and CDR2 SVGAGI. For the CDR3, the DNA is TGTGCCAGCAGTTACGGCGGGGGAGGGAACACTGAAGCTTTCTTT. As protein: CASSYGGGGNTEAFF.

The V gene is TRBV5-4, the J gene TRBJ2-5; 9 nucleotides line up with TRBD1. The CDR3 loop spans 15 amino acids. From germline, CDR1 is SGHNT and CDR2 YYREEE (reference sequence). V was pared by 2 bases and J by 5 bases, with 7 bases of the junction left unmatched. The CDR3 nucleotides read TGTGCCAGCAGCTTTTTTAACGGACAGGGGGAGACCCAGTACTTC. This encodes CASSFFNGQGETQYF.

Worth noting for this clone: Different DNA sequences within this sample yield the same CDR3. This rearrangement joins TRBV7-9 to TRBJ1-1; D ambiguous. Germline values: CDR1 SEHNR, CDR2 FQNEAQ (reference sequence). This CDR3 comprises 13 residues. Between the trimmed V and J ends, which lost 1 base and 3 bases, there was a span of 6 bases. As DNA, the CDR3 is TGTGCCAGCAGCTTAGACCGGTACACTGAAGCTTTCTTT. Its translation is CASSLDRYTEAFF.

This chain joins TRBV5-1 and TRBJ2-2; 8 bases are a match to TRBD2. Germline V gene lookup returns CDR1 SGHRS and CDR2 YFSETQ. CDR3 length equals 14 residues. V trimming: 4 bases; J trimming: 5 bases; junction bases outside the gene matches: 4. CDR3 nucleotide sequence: TGCGCCAGCAGCCCGGGACTAGAGACCGGGGAGCTGTTTTTT. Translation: CASSPGLETGELFF.

The CDR3 loop is CASSREPSEQYF. CDR3 nucleotides: TGTGCCAGCAGCCGGGAGCCCAGCGAGCAGTACTTC. This chain connects TRBV7-9 to TRBJ2-7, with a possible D match to TRBD2 (6 bases). Germline values: CDR1 SEHNR, CDR2 FQNEAQ (reference sequence). Trimming left V 5 bases short and J 6 bases short, with 11 bases between. The length of the CDR3 is 12 residues.

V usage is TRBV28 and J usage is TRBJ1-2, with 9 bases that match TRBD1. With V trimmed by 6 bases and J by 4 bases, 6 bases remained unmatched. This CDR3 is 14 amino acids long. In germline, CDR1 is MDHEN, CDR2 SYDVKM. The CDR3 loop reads CASRDRGGGYGYTF. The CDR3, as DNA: TGTGCCAGCAGGGACAGGGGCGGGGGCTATGGCTACACCTTC.

The CDR3 region is CASGQDFSTEAFF. CDR3 DNA: TGCGCCAGCGGACAGGATTTCTCCACTGAAGCTTTCTTT. V is TRBV5-1 and J is TRBJ1-1, with 7 bases aligning to TRBD1. There are 13 residues in the CDR3. Trimming took 7 bases from V and 4 from J; bases not matched to a gene: 7. Germline CDR1 is SGHRS and CDR2 is YFSETQ.

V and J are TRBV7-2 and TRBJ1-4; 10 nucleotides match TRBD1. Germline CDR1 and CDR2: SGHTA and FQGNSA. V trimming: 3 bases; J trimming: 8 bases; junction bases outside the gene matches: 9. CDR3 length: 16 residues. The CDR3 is CASSFRPGQGYEKLFF. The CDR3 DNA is TGTGCCAGCAGCTTCAGGCCGGGACAGGGGTACGAAAAACTGTTTTTT.

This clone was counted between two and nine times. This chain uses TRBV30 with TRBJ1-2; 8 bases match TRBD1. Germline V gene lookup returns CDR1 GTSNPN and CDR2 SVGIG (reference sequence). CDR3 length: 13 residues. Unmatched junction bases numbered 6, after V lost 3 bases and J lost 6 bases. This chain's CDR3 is CAWSSQGVNGYTF. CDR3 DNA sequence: TGTGCCTGGAGCTCACAGGGGGTCAATGGCTACACCTTC.

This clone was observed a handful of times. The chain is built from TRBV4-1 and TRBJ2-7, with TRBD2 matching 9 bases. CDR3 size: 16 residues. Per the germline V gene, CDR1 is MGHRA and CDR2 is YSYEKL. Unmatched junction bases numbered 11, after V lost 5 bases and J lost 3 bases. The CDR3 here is CASSSNPLAGNYEQYF. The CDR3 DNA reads TGCGCCAGCAGCTCGAACCCACTAGCGGGTAACTACGAGCAGTACTTC.

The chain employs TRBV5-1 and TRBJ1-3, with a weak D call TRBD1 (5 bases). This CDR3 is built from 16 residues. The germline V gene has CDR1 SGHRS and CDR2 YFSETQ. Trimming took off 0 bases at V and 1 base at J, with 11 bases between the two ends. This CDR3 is CASSLAVGGSGNTIYF. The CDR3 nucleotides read TGCGCCAGCAGCTTGGCCGTCGGGGGATCTGGAAACACCATATATTTT.

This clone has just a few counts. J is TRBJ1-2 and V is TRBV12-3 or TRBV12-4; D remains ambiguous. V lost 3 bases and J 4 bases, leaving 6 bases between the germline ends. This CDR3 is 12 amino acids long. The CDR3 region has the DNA TGTGCCAGCAGTTTGGCTGCCTATGGCTACACCTTC. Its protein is CASSLAAYGYTF.

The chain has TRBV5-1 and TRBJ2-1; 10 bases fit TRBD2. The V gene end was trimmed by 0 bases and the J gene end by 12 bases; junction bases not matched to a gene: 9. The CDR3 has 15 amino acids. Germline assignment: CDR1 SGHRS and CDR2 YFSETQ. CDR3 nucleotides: TGCGCCAGCAGCTTGGGAGCGGGAGGGCCTTGGGGGCAGTTCTTC. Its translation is CASSLGAGGPWGQFF. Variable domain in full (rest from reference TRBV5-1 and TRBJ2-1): KAGVTQTPRYLIKTRGQQVTLSCSPISGHRSVSWYQQTPGQGLQFLFEYFSETQRNKGNFPGRFSGRQFSNSRSEMNVSTLELGDSALYLCASSLGAGGPWGQFFGPGTRLTVL.

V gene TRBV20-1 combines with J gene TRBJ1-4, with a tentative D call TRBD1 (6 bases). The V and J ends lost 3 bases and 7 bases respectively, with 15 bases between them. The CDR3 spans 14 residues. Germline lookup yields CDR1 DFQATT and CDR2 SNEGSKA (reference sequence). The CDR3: CSASLGAQGEKLFF. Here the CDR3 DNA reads TGCAGTGCTAGTCTGGGGGCCCAGGGTGAAAAACTGTTTTTT.

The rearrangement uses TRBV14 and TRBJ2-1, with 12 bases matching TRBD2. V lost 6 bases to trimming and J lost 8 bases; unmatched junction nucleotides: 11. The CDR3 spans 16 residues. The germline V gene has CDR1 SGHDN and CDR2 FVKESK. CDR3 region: CASRDSSGGALYEQFF. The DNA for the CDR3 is TGTGCCAGCAGAGACTCTAGCGGGGGGGCCTTGTATGAGCAGTTCTTC.

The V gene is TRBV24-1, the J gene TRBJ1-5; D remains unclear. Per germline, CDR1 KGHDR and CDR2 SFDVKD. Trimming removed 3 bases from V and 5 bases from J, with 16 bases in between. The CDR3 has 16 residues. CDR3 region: CATSDPARGTDQPQHF. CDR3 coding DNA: TGTGCCACCAGTGATCCTGCTCGGGGTACCGATCAGCCCCAGCATTTT.

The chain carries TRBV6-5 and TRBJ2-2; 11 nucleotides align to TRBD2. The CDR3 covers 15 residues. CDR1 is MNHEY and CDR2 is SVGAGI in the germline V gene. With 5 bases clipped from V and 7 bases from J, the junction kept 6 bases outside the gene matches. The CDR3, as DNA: TGTGCCAGCAGTCGGGCCGGGACTAGCGGCGGGGAGCTGTTTTTT. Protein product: CASSRAGTSGGELFF.

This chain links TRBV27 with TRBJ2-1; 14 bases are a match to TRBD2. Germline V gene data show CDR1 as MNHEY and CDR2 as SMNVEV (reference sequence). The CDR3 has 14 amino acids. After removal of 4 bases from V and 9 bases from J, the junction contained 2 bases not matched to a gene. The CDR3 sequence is CASSSGTSGSEQFF. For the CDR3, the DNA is TGTGCCAGCAGTTCCGGGACTAGCGGGAGTGAGCAGTTCTTC.

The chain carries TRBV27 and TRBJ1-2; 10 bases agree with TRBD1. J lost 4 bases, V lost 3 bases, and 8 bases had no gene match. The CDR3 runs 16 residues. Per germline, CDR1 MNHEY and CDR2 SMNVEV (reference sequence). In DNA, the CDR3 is TGTGCCAGCAGTTTTTTCGGGACAGGGGAACTCTATGGCTACACCTTC. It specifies CASSFFGTGELYGYTF.

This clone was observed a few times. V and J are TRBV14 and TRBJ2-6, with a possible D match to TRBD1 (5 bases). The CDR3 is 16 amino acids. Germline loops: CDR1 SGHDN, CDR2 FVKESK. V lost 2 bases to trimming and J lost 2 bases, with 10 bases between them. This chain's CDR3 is CASSQLGQAGANVLTF. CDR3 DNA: TGTGCCAGCAGCCAACTAGGACAAGCTGGGGCCAACGTCCTGACTTTC.

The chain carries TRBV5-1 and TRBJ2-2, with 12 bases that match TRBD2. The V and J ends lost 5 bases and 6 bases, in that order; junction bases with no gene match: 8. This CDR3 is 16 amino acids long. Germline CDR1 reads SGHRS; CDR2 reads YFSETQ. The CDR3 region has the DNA TGCGCCAGCAGGCCTACTAGCGGGGGGCTGGCCGGGGAGCTGTTTTTT. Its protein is CASRPTSGGLAGELFF. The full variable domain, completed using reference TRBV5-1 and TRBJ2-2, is KAGVTQTPRYLIKTRGQQVTLSCSPISGHRSVSWYQQTPGQGLQFLFEYFSETQRNKGNFPGRFSGRQFSNSRSEMNVSTLELGDSALYLCASRPTSGGLAGELFFGEGSRLTVL.